These 15 T cell receptor beta chains came from one sample sequenced in a study of T cell changes during pregnancy in multiple sclerosis. Libraries were prepared by immunoSEQ multiplex PCR; TCRdb keeps only in-frame clonotypes and omits some of them. Of some 27,000 clones listed, roughly 89% are singletons. The sample here was CD8+ T cells from peripheral blood mononuclear cells, taken before pregnancy. All receptors come from a female donor with multiple sclerosis, enrolled in a pregnancy study.

The chain joins TRBV29-1 to TRBJ2-7; maybe TRBD1 (5 bases). Trimming stripped 4 bases from V and 0 bases from J, with 10 bases between. In germline, CDR1 is SQVTM, CDR2 ANQGSEA. The CDR3 totals 13 residues. CDR3 nucleotide sequence: TGCAGCGTTGCGGGCAGGGACTCCTACGAGCAGTACTTC. Its protein product is CSVAGRDSYEQYF.

This sequence joins TRBV5-8 and TRBJ1-2; D might be TRBD1 (5 bases). Germline values: CDR1 SGHTS, CDR2 YDEGEE. Trimming pared 2 bases from V and 4 bases from J, leaving 12 bases between. CDR3 length: 14 residues. The CDR3, as DNA: TGTGCCAGCAGCTTTTTCAGGGTTTCCTATGGCTACACCTTC. The encoded protein is CASSFFRVSYGYTF.

This clone was observed a single time. The rearrangement uses TRBV9 and TRBJ2-2; no firm D call. V was clipped by 3 bases and J by 5 bases, with 8 bases between them. The CDR3 loop spans 13 amino acids. CDR1 is SGDLS, CDR2 YYNGEE, per germline. CDR3 in DNA: TGTGCCAGCAGCGAGAGTGTGACCGGGGAGCTGTTTTTT. Protein: CASSESVTGELFF.

V usage is TRBV5-1 and J usage is TRBJ2-7; a possible D gene is TRBD1 (6 bases). This CDR3 contains 14 residues. The V gene lost 2 bases and the J gene lost 2 bases, with 11 bases spanning the gap. The V gene's germline CDR1 is SGHRS and CDR2 YFSETQ. CDR3 sequence (DNA): TGCGCCAGCAGCTTAACTGGGGGCCCCTACGAGCAGTACTTC. Its protein product is CASSLTGGPYEQYF.

The chain combines TRBV10-2 with TRBJ1-1, with TRBD1 matching over 8 bases. The CDR3 has 14 amino acids. The V and J ends lost 4 bases and 6 bases, in that order; junction bases with no gene match: 7. The V gene's germline CDR1 is WSHSY and CDR2 SAAADI. Here the CDR3 DNA reads TGCGCCAGCAGTGTCCTACAGGGGGTAGCTGAAGCTTTCTTT. It translates to CASSVLQGVAEAFF.

V usage is TRBV10-3 and J usage is TRBJ1-4; D unresolved. The V gene lost 3 bases and the J gene lost 4 bases, with 12 bases spanning the gap. Per germline, CDR1 ENHRY and CDR2 SYGVKD. The CDR3 consists of 15 residues. The chain's CDR3 is CAISEGGRLNEKLFF. The CDR3 DNA reads as TGTGCCATCAGTGAAGGCGGCAGACTTAATGAAAAACTGTTTTTT.

The gene calls are TRBV11-2 and TRBJ1-1; a weak D match, TRBD1 (5 bases). Germline V CDR1 and CDR2: SGHAT, FQNNGV. The germline V and J ends were trimmed by 4 bases and 3 bases, with 9 bases remaining between them. The CDR3 is made up of 13 amino acids. The DNA of the CDR3 is TGTGCCAGCAGCTGGGGGGGGGACACTGAAGCTTTCTTT. Amino acids: CASSWGGDTEAFF.

Here the CDR3 DNA reads TGTGCCAGCAGGCTCCTAGCGGGGGTTCCCTACGAGCAGTACTTC. Protein sequence: CASRLLAGVPYEQYF. V is TRBV6-5 and J is TRBJ2-7; 10 bases align to TRBD2. Germline-derived CDR1 and CDR2 are MNHEY and SVGAGI. Trimming cost V 6 bases and J 2 bases; bases outside gene matches: 7. CDR3 size: 15 residues.

The V gene is TRBV11-2, the J gene TRBJ2-5, with 7 bases identical to TRBD2. Germline lookup yields CDR1 SGHAT and CDR2 FQNNGV. J was trimmed by 4 bases and V by 5 bases; bases with no gene match: 16. This CDR3 comprises 17 residues. The CDR3 coding sequence is TGTGCCAGCAGCGCAGAAGTCGGCCTACCGGGGGGAGAGACCCAGTACTTC. Its translation is CASSAEVGLPGGETQYF.

The chain combines TRBV19 with TRBJ1-5, with TRBD1 identical over 7 bases. Germline trimming cut 6 bases from V and 3 bases from J; bases unmatched to any gene: 14. Per the germline V gene, CDR1 is LNHDA and CDR2 is SQIVND (reference sequence). The CDR3 consists of 17 residues. CDR3 DNA sequence: TGTGCCAGTAGCCACATTTACAGGGGAGGAGACAATCAGCCCCAGCATTTT. Translation: CASSHIYRGGDNQPQHF.

V and J are TRBV25-1 and TRBJ1-2, with D unclear. CDR3 size: 11 residues. Trimming left V 11 bases short and J 7 bases short, with 14 bases between. The germline V gene encodes CDR1 MGHDK and CDR2 SYGVNS. CDR3 sequence: CARREGGGYTF. The CDR3 nucleotides are TGTGCCCGTAGAGAGGGCGGTGGCTACACCTTC.

The rearrangement joins TRBV9 to TRBJ2-3; no clear D. Germline assignment: CDR1 SGDLS and CDR2 YYNGEE. The V and J ends lost 1 base and 1 base respectively, with 10 bases between them. The CDR3 is made up of 15 amino acids. CDR3 sequence (DNA): TGTGCCAGCAGCGTATTGTCAGGCCGCACAGATACGCAGTATTTT. This codes for CASSVLSGRTDTQYF.

The rearrangement joins TRBV6-5 to TRBJ2-5; D gene uncertain. This CDR3 has 13 residues. V lost 4 bases, J lost 3 bases, and 9 bases lay in between. Germline CDR1 and CDR2: MNHEY and SVGAGI. CDR3 sequence: CASSFDMEETQYF. Here the CDR3 DNA reads TGTGCCAGCAGTTTTGACATGGAAGAGACCCAGTACTTC.

This sequence joins TRBV2 and TRBJ2-1; 10 bases line up with TRBD2. CDR3 length equals 16 residues. Germline V CDR1 and CDR2: SNHLY, FYNNEI. The V segment lost 10 bases and the J segment 8 bases; nucleotides outside the gene matches: 17. As DNA, the CDR3 is TGTGCCAACCGTGGGGAGCGGGGGGGCCACGGGGATGAGCAGTTCTTC. The encoded protein is CANRGERGGHGDEQFF.

The CDR3 region is CASSHSRGPYNEQFF. The CDR3 DNA reads as TGTGCCAGCAGCCATTCCAGGGGCCCATACAATGAGCAGTTCTTC. This chain connects TRBV27 to TRBJ2-1; weak D call: TRBD1 (6 bases). There are 15 residues in the CDR3. Trimming cost V 6 bases and J 4 bases, with 16 bases left between them. Germline CDR1 reads MNHEY; CDR2 reads SMNVEV (reference sequence).